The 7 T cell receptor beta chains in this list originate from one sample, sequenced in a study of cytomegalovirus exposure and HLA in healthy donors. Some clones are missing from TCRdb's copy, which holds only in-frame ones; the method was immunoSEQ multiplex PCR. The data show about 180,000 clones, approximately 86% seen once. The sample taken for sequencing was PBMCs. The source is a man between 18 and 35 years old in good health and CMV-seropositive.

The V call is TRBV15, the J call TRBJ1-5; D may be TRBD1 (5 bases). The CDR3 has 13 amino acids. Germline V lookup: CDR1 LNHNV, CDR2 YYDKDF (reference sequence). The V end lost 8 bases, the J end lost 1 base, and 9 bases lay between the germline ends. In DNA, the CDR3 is TGTGCCACCGCTCAGGGCAGCAATCAGCCCCAGCATTTT. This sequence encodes CATAQGSNQPQHF.

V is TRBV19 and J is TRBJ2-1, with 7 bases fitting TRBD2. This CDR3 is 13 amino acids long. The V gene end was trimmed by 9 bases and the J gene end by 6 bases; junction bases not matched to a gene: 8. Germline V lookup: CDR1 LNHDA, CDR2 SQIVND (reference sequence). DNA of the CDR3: TGTGCCAGCCATCCGGGACTAAGCAATGAGCAGTTCTTC. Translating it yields CASHPGLSNEQFF.

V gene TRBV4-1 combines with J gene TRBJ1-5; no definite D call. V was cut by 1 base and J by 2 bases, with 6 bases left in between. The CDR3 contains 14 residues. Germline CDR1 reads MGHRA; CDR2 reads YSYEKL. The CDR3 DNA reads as TGCGCCAGCAGCCAAGTTTGGCGCAATCAGCCCCAGCATTTT. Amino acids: CASSQVWRNQPQHF.

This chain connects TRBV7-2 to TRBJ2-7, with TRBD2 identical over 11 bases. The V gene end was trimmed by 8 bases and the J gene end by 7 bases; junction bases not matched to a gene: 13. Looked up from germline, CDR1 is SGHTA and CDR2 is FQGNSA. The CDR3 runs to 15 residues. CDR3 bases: TGTGCCAGCCACTGGGGTAGCGGGGGGGCGAGGGAGCAGTACTTC. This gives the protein CASHWGSGGAREQYF.

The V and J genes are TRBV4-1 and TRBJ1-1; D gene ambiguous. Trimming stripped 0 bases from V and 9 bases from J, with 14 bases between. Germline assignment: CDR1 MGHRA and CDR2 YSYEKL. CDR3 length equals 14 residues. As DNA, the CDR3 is TGCGCCAGCAGCCAAGATGAGGGAGTCGTGAAAGCTTTCTTT. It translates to CASSQDEGVVKAFF.

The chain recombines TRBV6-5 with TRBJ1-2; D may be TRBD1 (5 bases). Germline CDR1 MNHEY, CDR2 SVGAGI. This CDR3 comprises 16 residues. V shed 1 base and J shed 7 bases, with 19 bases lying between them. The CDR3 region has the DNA TGTGCCAGCAGTTACTTTCCAGGCGGGAGGGGAGCTGGCTACACCTTC. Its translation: CASSYFPGGRGAGYTF.

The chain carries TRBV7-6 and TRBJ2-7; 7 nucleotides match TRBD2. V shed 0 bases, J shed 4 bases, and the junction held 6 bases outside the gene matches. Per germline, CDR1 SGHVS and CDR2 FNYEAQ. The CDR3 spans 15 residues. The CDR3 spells CASSLAHGGGYEQYF. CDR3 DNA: TGTGCCAGCAGCTTAGCGCATGGGGGAGGGTACGAGCAGTACTTC.